A single sample gave rise to the 25 T cell receptor beta chains below, sequenced in a study of post-analysis software for immune sequencing data. Study-wide results and limits: Compared with controls, patients had more of roughly five TRBV segments, including TRBV5-6, TRBV5-1 and TRBV20-1.

Unique molecular identifiers were built into the TCR beta cDNA libraries. MiXCR, run by TCRdb on the PCR reads, gives a single entry per CDR3 protein. The data contain about 810,000 distinct CDR3 sequences, approximately 53% of them seen just once; the ten biggest clones take up around 4.5%. Which antigens these TCRs recognize remains unknown. The sequenced sample was blood. These receptors were collected from a girl aged 5 to 17 with multiple sclerosis.

This chain connects TRBV5-1 to TRBJ2-1, with D possibly being TRBD1 (6 bases). CDR1 and CDR2 (germline): SGHRS, YFSETQ. Between the trimmed V and J ends, which lost 4 bases and 4 bases, there was a span of 9 bases. The CDR3 sequence is 13 residues long. CDR3 in DNA: TGCGCCAGCAGCACGGACAGTTACAATGAGCAGTTCTTC. It encodes CASSTDSYNEQFF. Supplemented by reference TRBV5-1 and TRBJ2-1, the full variable domain reads KAGVTQTPRYLIKTRGQQVTLSCSPISGHRSVSWYQQTPGQGLQFLFEYFSETQRNKGNFPGRFSGRQFSNSRSEMNVSTLELGDSALYLCASSTDSYNEQFFGPGTRLTVL.

The gene calls are TRBV3-1 and TRBJ2-3; 7 bases map to TRBD1. The ends lost 6 bases at V and 0 bases at J; junction bases unmatched: 9. CDR1 and CDR2 (germline): LGHDT, YNNKEL (reference sequence). The CDR3 sequence is 16 residues long. Here the CDR3 reads CASRSTGATSTDTQYF. The DNA of the CDR3 is TGTGCCAGCAGGTCTACAGGGGCGACTAGCACAGATACGCAGTATTTT.

The chain links TRBV6-5 to TRBJ1-2; possibly TRBD1 for D (6 bases). V lost 2 bases, J lost 1 base, and 8 bases lay in between. The length of the CDR3 is 14 residues. From germline, CDR1 is MNHEY and CDR2 SVGAGI. The CDR3, as DNA: TGTGCCAGCAGTTACCTGGACAGTAACTATGGCTACACCTTC. Protein sequence: CASSYLDSNYGYTF.

This clonotype was counted at least ten times. The chain joins TRBV29-1 to TRBJ2-4; 7 nucleotides line up with TRBD1. The CDR3 is 13 amino acids. Germline V gives CDR1 SQVTM, CDR2 ANQGSEA. The V segment lost 6 bases and the J segment 4 bases; nucleotides outside the gene matches: 6. The CDR3 sequence is CSVAPDRKNIQYF. In DNA, the CDR3 is TGCAGCGTCGCCCCGGACAGGAAAAACATTCAGTACTTC.

The rearrangement joins TRBV7-3 to TRBJ2-5; D may be TRBD2 (6 bases). This CDR3 comprises 16 residues. Germline V gives CDR1 SGHTA, CDR2 FQGTGA. V lost 4 bases and J 4 bases, leaving 19 bases between the germline ends. The CDR3 region has the DNA TGTGCCAGCAGCTCCCCGGGACTCCCTGCCGGAGAGACCCAGTACTTC. It translates to CASSSPGLPAGETQYF.

This clonotype appeared a few times. DNA for the CDR3: TGCGCCAGCAGCTTGCCCGGGACTAGCGGGGGCGAGACCCAGTACTTC. It codes for CASSLPGTSGGETQYF. The genes are TRBV5-1 and TRBJ2-5; 14 bases agree with TRBD2. The CDR3 contains 16 residues. Trimming cost V 1 base and J 5 bases; bases outside gene matches: 4. Germline CDR1 reads SGHRS; CDR2 reads YFSETQ.

This clonotype has only a few counts. The chain joins TRBV5-1 to TRBJ2-4; D is undetermined. The DNA end favors TRBJ2-7, so the J call may be wrong. CDR3 length: 14 amino acids. From germline, CDR1 is SGHRS and CDR2 YFSETQ. The CDR3 spells CASSFAAKNYEQYF. CDR3 DNA sequence: TGCGCCAGCAGCTTCGCAGCAAAGAACTACGAGCAGTACTTC.

V gene TRBV12-3 or TRBV12-4 combines with J gene TRBJ1-1; the D is unclear. Deletions cut 1 base from V and 5 bases from J, with 5 bases between. The CDR3 has 12 amino acids. CDR3 loop: CASSLGVTEAFF. CDR3 in DNA: TGTGCCAGCAGTTTAGGGGTTACTGAAGCTTTCTTT.

The genes are TRBV5-1 and TRBJ2-5, with D perhaps TRBD2 (5 bases). Germline-derived CDR1 and CDR2 are SGHRS and YFSETQ. V gave up 3 bases and J gave up 4 bases, with 16 bases separating them. The CDR3 extends over 15 amino acids. For the CDR3, the DNA is TGCGCCAGCAGCTCGTCCCGTACCCGGGGAGAGACCCAGTACTTC. Its protein is CASSSSRTRGETQYF.

This CDR3 reads CASSAGQKNTEAFF. CDR3 coding DNA: TGTGCCAGCAGCGCAGGACAGAAGAACACTGAAGCTTTCTTT. The chain combines TRBV9 with TRBJ1-1; possible D gene TRBD1, 6 bases. Trimming took 3 bases from V and 1 from J, leaving 10 bases between them. The CDR3 loop spans 14 amino acids. Germline V lookup: CDR1 SGDLS, CDR2 YYNGEE.

This clonotype has more than one count but fewer than ten. The chain links TRBV5-1 to TRBJ2-1, with 11 bases identical to TRBD2. This CDR3 spans 18 amino acids. V shed 4 bases, J shed 0 bases, and the junction held 9 bases outside the gene matches. Per germline, CDR1 SGHRS and CDR2 YFSETQ. This CDR3 reads CASSKLAGAPSSYNEQFF. CDR3 nucleotide sequence: TGCGCCAGCAGCAAACTAGCGGGGGCCCCCAGCTCCTACAATGAGCAGTTCTTC.

This clonotype has more than one count but fewer than ten. The chain recombines TRBV7-2 with TRBJ2-5, with TRBD2 identical over 10 bases. The tail of the sequence fits TRBJ2-7 better, so the J call may be wrong. CDR1 is SGHTA, CDR2 FQGNSA, per germline. The CDR3 totals 16 residues. The CDR3 sequence is CASSFGTSGVSYEQYF. The CDR3 DNA is TGTGCCAGCAGCTTCGGAACTAGCGGGGTCTCCTACGAGCAGTACTTC.

The J gene is TRBJ2-1, the V gene TRBV5-1; TRBD2 agrees at 10 bases. Germline V lookup: CDR1 SGHRS, CDR2 YFSETQ. The CDR3 runs to 17 residues. After removal of 0 bases from V and 13 bases from J, the junction contained 16 bases not matched to a gene. CDR3 DNA sequence: TGCGCCAGCAGCTTGGACTTCGGGACTAGCGCAAGTCTTACACAGTTCTTC. This translates into CASSLDFGTSASLTQFF.

The rearrangement joins TRBV11-3 to TRBJ2-1, with TRBD1 matching over 9 bases. The CDR3 has 15 residues. V gave up 3 bases and J gave up 5 bases; unmatched junction bases: 5. Per germline, CDR1 SGHNT and CDR2 YENEEA. In DNA, the CDR3 is TGTGCCAGCAGCTTGGGGGGACAGGGAAACAATGAGCAGTTCTTC. It is translated as CASSLGGQGNNEQFF.

V gene TRBV7-9 combines with J gene TRBJ2-4, with D uncertain. Near its end, the DNA agrees better with TRBJ2-7, so the J call may be wrong. Germline lookup yields CDR1 SEHNR and CDR2 FQNEAQ (reference sequence). CDR3 size: 16 residues. The CDR3 sequence: CASSLEVGLTAYEQYF. The CDR3 DNA sequence: TGTGCCAGCAGCTTAGAGGTTGGTCTAACAGCCTACGAGCAGTACTTC.

J is TRBJ2-3 and V is TRBV10-3; 9 bases match TRBD1. The CDR3 sequence is 16 residues long. V shed 4 bases, J shed 0 bases, and the junction held 5 bases outside the gene matches. The germline V gene encodes CDR1 ENHRY and CDR2 SYGVKD. The DNA for the CDR3 is TGTGCCATCAGTGTTTCCGGGACAGGGAGCACAGATACGCAGTATTTT. It encodes CAISVSGTGSTDTQYF.

The chain uses TRBV4-1 and TRBJ2-5; D is unclear. The tail of the sequence fits TRBJ2-7 better, so the J call may be wrong. Germline loops: CDR1 MGHRA, CDR2 YSYEKL. The CDR3 spans 15 residues. As DNA, the CDR3 is TGCGCCAGCAGCCAAGATCCAGCTGGTGGCTGCGAGCAGTACTTC. This gives the protein CASSQDPAGGCEQYF.

This clonotype came up a few times. The V gene is TRBV15, the J gene TRBJ1-5; D gene uncertain. CDR1 and CDR2 (germline): LNHNV, YYDKDF (reference sequence). This CDR3 region has 15 residues. V lost 0 bases, J lost 4 bases, and 10 bases lay in between. CDR3 sequence reads: CATSRDLFLNQPQHF. The CDR3 nucleotides read TGTGCCACCAGCAGAGATCTTTTCCTTAATCAGCCCCAGCATTTT.

V usage is TRBV20-1 and J usage is TRBJ2-1; D is possibly TRBD2 (6 bases). Per germline, CDR1 DFQATT and CDR2 SNEGSKA (reference sequence). This CDR3 region has 16 residues. Deletions cut 1 base from V and 0 bases from J, with 13 bases between. The CDR3 sequence is CSARVPGGNSYNEQFF. The CDR3 DNA reads as TGCAGTGCTAGAGTTCCCGGCGGGAACTCCTACAATGAGCAGTTCTTC.

This clonotype was counted a few times. The chain is built from TRBV6-5 and TRBJ2-5, with D tentatively TRBD1 (5 bases). The CDR3 extends over 14 amino acids. Trimming cost V 6 bases and J 7 bases, with 18 bases left between them. Germline V CDR1 and CDR2: MNHEY, SVGAGI. CDR3: CASSEARQTRTQYF. The DNA of the CDR3 is TGTGCCAGCAGCGAAGCCCGACAGACGAGGACCCAGTACTTC.

The genes are TRBV6-6 and TRBJ2-3; D possibly uses TRBD1 or TRBD2 (6 bases each). Deletions cut 2 bases from V and 4 bases from J, with 16 bases between. This CDR3 is built from 16 residues. Germline loops: CDR1 MNHNY, CDR2 SVGAGI (reference sequence). The CDR3 loop reads CASSYRWGAGSDTQYF. CDR3 sequence (DNA): TGTGCCAGCAGTTACAGATGGGGGGCCGGGTCAGATACGCAGTATTTT.

As regards this clonotype: At one end, the junction sequence differs from germline, possibly due to a read error. The rearrangement joins TRBV20-1 to TRBJ2-1, with TRBD2 as a possible D gene (6 bases). Looked up from germline, CDR1 is DFQATT and CDR2 is SNEGSKA (reference sequence). This CDR3 contains 12 residues. The CDR3 bases are TGCAGTACTAGCCGGGAAATACGGGAGCAGTTCTTC. It codes for CSTSREIREQFF.

The genes are TRBV12-3 or TRBV12-4 and TRBJ2-7; no firm D call. Trimming left V 7 bases short and J 2 bases short, with 9 bases between. CDR3 length: 12 residues. The CDR3 sequence is CASMVTPYEQYF. The CDR3 DNA sequence: TGTGCCAGCATGGTCACGCCCTACGAGCAGTACTTC.

V is TRBV5-1 and J is TRBJ1-5; D uncertain. This CDR3 is 14 amino acids long. Germline-derived CDR1 and CDR2 are SGHRS and YFSETQ. Trimming removed 0 bases from V and 9 bases from J, with 13 bases in between. The CDR3 DNA reads as TGCGCCAGCAGCTTGGGAGGCGCCGGTCGGCCCCAGCATTTT. It encodes CASSLGGAGRPQHF. Filled out from reference TRBV5-1 and TRBJ1-5, the complete variable domain reads KAGVTQTPRYLIKTRGQQVTLSCSPISGHRSVSWYQQTPGQGLQFLFEYFSETQRNKGNFPGRFSGRQFSNSRSEMNVSTLELGDSALYLCASSLGGAGRPQHFGDGTRLSIL.

The chain recombines TRBV6-5 with TRBJ2-3; D is unresolved. V lost 4 bases and J 1 base, leaving 9 bases between the germline ends. Looked up from germline, CDR1 is MNHEY and CDR2 is SVGAGI. The CDR3 extends over 14 amino acids. The CDR3 DNA follows: TGTGCCAGCAGTTCCTATAGTGGCACAGATACGCAGTATTTT. Amino acid sequence: CASSSYSGTDTQYF.